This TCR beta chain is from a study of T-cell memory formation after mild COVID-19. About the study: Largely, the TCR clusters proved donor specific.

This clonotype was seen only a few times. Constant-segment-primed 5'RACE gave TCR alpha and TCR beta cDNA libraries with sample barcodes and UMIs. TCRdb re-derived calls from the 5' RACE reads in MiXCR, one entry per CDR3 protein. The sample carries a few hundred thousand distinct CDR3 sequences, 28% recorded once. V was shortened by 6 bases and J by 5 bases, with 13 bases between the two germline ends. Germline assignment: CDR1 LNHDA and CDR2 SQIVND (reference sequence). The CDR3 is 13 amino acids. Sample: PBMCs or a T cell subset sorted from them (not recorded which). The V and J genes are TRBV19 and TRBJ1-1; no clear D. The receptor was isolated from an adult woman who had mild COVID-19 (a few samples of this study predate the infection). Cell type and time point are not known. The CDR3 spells CASSGDLRTEAFF. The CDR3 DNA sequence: TGTGCCAGTAGCGGGGATCTGAGGACTGAAGCTTTCTTT.